The text below deals with one TCR beta chain. The target antigen is unknown. CDR3 length: 17 residues. Per the germline V gene, CDR1 is SGDLS and CDR2 is YYNGEE. Trimming pared 0 bases from V and 5 bases from J, leaving 18 bases between. This entry is derived from a study of T cell responses to AZD1222 COVID-19 vaccine. Overall study results and limits: Mapped onto spike, vaccine-associated CD4 TCRs spanned it and were dominant at 160-218 and 743-854. The study sampled repertoires only after the peak T cell response. Nearly half of spike-specific TCRs reportedly target unmutated variant regions. The donor cohort was predominantly white British with a female majority, and clonal diversity may have been underestimated.

Profiling relied on immunoSEQ multiplex PCR, and the TCRdb table lists in-frame clones only, not all of them. The repertoire includes 100,000 to 150,000 clones, 86% of them detected once, and around 20% sits in the top ten. Specimen: peripheral blood, collected on day 0 of AZD1222 vaccination. This clonotype originated in an adult in good health. The V call is TRBV9, the J call TRBJ2-1; TRBD2 is a possible D gene (5 bases). The CDR3 DNA is TGTGCCAGCAGCGTAGTTCCCCTAGGCCGAGGGAACAATGAGCAGTTCTTC. This gives the protein CASSVVPLGRGNNEQFF. Together with reference TRBV9 and TRBJ2-1, the CDR3 gives the full variable domain: DSGVTQTPKHLITATGQRVTLRCSPRSGDLSVYWYQQSLDQGLQFLIQYYNGEERAKGNILERFSAQQFPDLHSELNLSSLELGDSALYFCASSVVPLGRGNNEQFFGPGTRLTVL.